This T cell receptor beta chain came from a study of T cell repertoires in cytomegalovirus infection. TCRdb recomputed calls from the reads with MiXCR, one row per CDR3 protein. The repertoire holds 150,000 to 200,000 distinct CDR3 sequences, with nearly 9.5% as singletons. Findings and caveats of the study: CMV carriers with the relevant HLA were identified by cumulative public TCR beta family frequency. Clonotype analysis showed dominance of the ex vivo response by HLA-C-restricted CMV-specific TCR beta clonotypes.

This clonotype was detected ten times or more. No antigen is known for it. V lost 5 bases and J lost 6; bases outside the gene matches: 8. Per the germline V gene, CDR1 is SGHTA and CDR2 is FQGNSA. The CDR3 totals 15 residues. Source material: PBMCs. This chain links TRBV7-2 with TRBJ2-2, with TRBD1 matching over 8 bases. This sequence was found in a human donor in good health (CMV status not recorded). Some clones in this sample may be carry-over from other donors' samples. The CDR3 sequence is CASSLTGDLAGELFF. Here the CDR3 DNA reads TGTGCCAGCAGCCTGACAGGGGACCTCGCCGGGGAGCTGTTTTTT.